These 2 T cell receptor beta chains were sequenced from one sample in a study of OX40 agonist ivuxolimab in advanced cancers. Method: immunoSEQ multiplex PCR; TCRdb's copy keeps in-frame clones and lacks some. Among about 20,000 clones listed, around nine tenths were seen once. The input for sequencing was CD4+ or CD8+ T cells sorted from blood, taken in a trial of the OX40 agonist ivuxolimab. All receptors come from an adult with an advanced solid tumor such as melanoma, head and neck, liver or kidney cancer.

Note on this clone: Within the sample, other DNA sequences also encode this same CDR3. This chain uses TRBV11-2 with TRBJ1-6; 8 bases fit TRBD1. V lost 5 bases and J lost 0; bases outside the gene matches: 3. Germline CDR1 and CDR2: SGHAT and FQNNGV. This CDR3 contains 16 residues. The CDR3 loop is CASSDQGASYNSPLHF. CDR3 DNA sequence: TGTGCCAGCAGCGACCAGGGGGCCTCCTATAATTCACCCCTCCACTTT.

The chain carries TRBV7-9 and TRBJ2-3; the D is unclear. Trimming left V 5 bases short and J 5 bases short, with 20 bases between. The germline CDR1 and CDR2 sequences are SEHNR and FQNEAQ (reference sequence). The CDR3 sequence is 16 residues long. CDR3: CASSPQRAPIVDTQYF. The CDR3 nucleotides are TGTGCCAGCAGCCCCCAAAGGGCCCCTATTGTAGATACGCAGTATTTT.